This T cell receptor beta chain was obtained from a study of T cells in Graves' hyperthyroidism and ophthalmopathy. Each ophthalmopathy patient scored at least 3 on the Clinical Activity Score and at least 4 on NOSPECS grade, with duration under 3 months. It was uncontrolled infection, other autoimmune disease, pregnancy or lactation that excluded patients. Diagnoses were made from clinical symptoms, serum measures (thyroxine and TRAb), thyroid ultrasound and orbital computed tomography. From germline, CDR1 is DFQATT and CDR2 SNEGSKA (reference sequence). V was clipped by 2 bases and J by 2 bases, with 7 bases between them. CDR3 length: 13 residues. Amplified TCR beta CDR3 regions came from RNA transcripts. The study used the HTBI primer set for a first-round RT-PCR of the TCR CDR3. TCRdb analysed the multiplex PCR reads with MiXCR anew, one entry per CDR3 protein. In the table there are a few hundred thousand distinct CDR3 sequences, about 20% of which are singletons.

Sequenced material: blood. The clonotype originates from a young man with Graves' ophthalmopathy. The chain carries TRBV20-1 and TRBJ2-1, with unresolved D. The CDR3 coding sequence is TGCAGTGCTAGACGCGGTCCCTACAATGAGCAGTTCTTC. Its translation: CSARRGPYNEQFF.